One sample yielded the 5 T cell receptor beta chains listed below, sequenced in a study of identical twins. One entry per CDR3 protein results from TCRdb running MiXCR on the 5' RACE reads. Among about 490,000 distinct CDR3 sequences listed, around 15% were seen once. The sample also formed part of further work on yellow fever vaccine responses in identical twins.

The sequenced sample was CD4+ T cells sorted from blood. These receptors were obtained from a woman under 30 in good health.

The rearrangement links TRBV20-1 to TRBJ2-3, with D hard to call. Trimming pared 3 bases from V and 4 bases from J, leaving 11 bases between. CDR1 and CDR2 (germline): DFQATT, SNEGSKA (reference sequence). The CDR3 runs to 13 residues. The CDR3 DNA reads as TGCAGTGCTAGCTGGCTAGACGCAGATACGCAGTATTTT. Translated, it gives CSASWLDADTQYF.

The V gene is TRBV20-1, the J gene TRBJ2-1; TRBD2 matches at 9 bases. The germline V gene encodes CDR1 DFQATT and CDR2 SNEGSKA (reference sequence). This CDR3 comprises 15 residues. V dropped 2 bases and J dropped 4; count of bases not matched to a gene: 6. This CDR3 is CSARTAGGSYNEQFF. CDR3 DNA sequence: TGCAGTGCTAGAACAGCGGGAGGCAGTTACAATGAGCAGTTCTTC.

The V and J genes are TRBV5-5 and TRBJ2-3; a possible D gene is TRBD2 (5 bases). Germline CDR1 SGHKS, CDR2 YYEKEE (reference sequence). The CDR3 spans 17 residues. V was cut by 1 base and J by 1 base, with 16 bases left in between. CDR3 protein: CASSLYEGVRGTDTQYF. The CDR3 DNA sequence: TGTGCCAGCAGCTTGTACGAGGGAGTAAGGGGCACAGATACGCAGTATTTT.

This clonotype was found a few times. V usage is TRBV28 and J usage is TRBJ2-6; D is tentatively TRBD1 or TRBD2 (5 bases each). V lost 7 bases, J lost 0 bases, and 10 bases lay in between. This CDR3 region has 15 residues. Germline V lookup: CDR1 MDHEN, CDR2 SYDVKM. The CDR3 protein is CASNRGTSGANVLTF. The CDR3 nucleotides are TGTGCCAGCAATAGAGGGACCTCTGGGGCCAACGTCCTGACTTTC.

V gene TRBV5-6 combines with J gene TRBJ2-3; TRBD2 is a possible D gene (5 bases). The CDR3 contains 16 residues. Germline lookup yields CDR1 SGHDT and CDR2 YYEEEE. V dropped 0 bases and J dropped 0 bases, with 11 bases sitting between them. CDR3 in amino acids: CASSLGFRTSTDTQYF. In DNA form, the CDR3 reads TGTGCCAGCAGCTTGGGGTTCAGGACTAGCACAGATACGCAGTATTTT.